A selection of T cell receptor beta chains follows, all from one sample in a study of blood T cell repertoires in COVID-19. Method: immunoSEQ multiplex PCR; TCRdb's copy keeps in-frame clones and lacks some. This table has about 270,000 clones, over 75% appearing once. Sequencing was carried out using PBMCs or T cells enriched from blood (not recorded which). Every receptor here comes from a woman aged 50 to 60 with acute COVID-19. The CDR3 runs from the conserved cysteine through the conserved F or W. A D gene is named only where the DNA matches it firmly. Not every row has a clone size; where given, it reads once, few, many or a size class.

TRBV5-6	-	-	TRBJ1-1	CASSTQRNTEAFF	TGTGCCAGCAGCACACAGAGGAACACTGAAGCTTTCTTT
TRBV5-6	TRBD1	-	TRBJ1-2	CASSSDRGNYGYTF	TGTGCCAGCAGCTCCGACAGGGGCAACTATGGCTACACCTTC
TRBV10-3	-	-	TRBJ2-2	CATLPAGGRELFF	TGTGCCACACTCCCGGCGGGTGGTAGGGAGCTGTTTTTT
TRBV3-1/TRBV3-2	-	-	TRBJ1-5	CASSHINQPQHF	TGTGCCAGCAGCCACATCAATCAGCCCCAGCATTTT
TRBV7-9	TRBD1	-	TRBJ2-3	CASSLRGPGRTDTQYF	TGTGCCAGCAGCTTAAGGGGGCCGGGGAGAACAGATACGCAGTATTTT
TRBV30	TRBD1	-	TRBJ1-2	CAWTRDRGHYGYTF	TGTGCCTGGACCAGAGACAGGGGGCACTATGGCTACACCTTC
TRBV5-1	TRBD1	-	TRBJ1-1	CASSPTGTEAFF	TGCGCCAGCAGCCCGACAGGGACTGAAGCTTTCTTT
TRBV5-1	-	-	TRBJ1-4	CASSLQGAQEKLFF	TGCGCCAGCAGCTTGCAAGGGGCTCAAGAAAAACTGTTTTTT
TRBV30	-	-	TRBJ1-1	CAWSTTRTGSRRNTEAFF	TGTGCCTGGAGCACGACAAGGACCGGGAGCCGCCGGAACACTGAAGCTTTCTTT
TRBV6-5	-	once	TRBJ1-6	CASSPSTANSPLHF	TGTGCCAGCAGTCCCTCTACCGCCAATTCACCCCTCCACTTT
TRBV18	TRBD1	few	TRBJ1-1	CASSPQRGQGAVEAFF	TGTGCCAGCTCACCACAAAGGGGACAGGGGGCTGTTGAAGCTTTCTTT
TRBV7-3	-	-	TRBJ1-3	CASSLRSGLSGNTIYF	TGTGCCAGCAGCTTAAGGAGCGGCCTCTCTGGAAACACCATATATTTT
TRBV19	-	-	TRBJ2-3	CASSPPSPDTQYF	TGTGCCAGTAGTCCCCCCTCCCCAGATACGCAGTATTTT
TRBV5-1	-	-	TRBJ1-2	CASSWSGNGYGYTF	TGCGCCAGCAGCTGGTCGGGAAACGGCTATGGCTACACCTTC
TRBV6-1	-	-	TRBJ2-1	CASSEILASYNEQFF	TGTGCCAGCAGTGAAATACTAGCTTCCTACAATGAGCAGTTCTTC
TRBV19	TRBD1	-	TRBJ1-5	CASSSGTGRNQPQHF	TGTGCCAGTAGTAGCGGGACAGGGCGCAATCAGCCCCAGCATTTT
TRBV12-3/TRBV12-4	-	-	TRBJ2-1	CASTSEGYEQFF	TGTGCCAGCACCTCGGAGGGTTATGAGCAGTTCTTC
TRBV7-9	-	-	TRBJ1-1	CASSPSGGGTEAFF	TGTGCCAGCAGCCCCAGCGGGGGTGGCACTGAAGCTTTCTTT
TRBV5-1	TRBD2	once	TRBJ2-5	CASSSPKRGKNLETQYF	TGCGCCAGCAGCTCCCCAAAGCGGGGGAAGAATCTTGAGACCCAGTACTTC
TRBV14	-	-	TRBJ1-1	CASSQLEETEAFF	TGTGCCAGCAGCCAATTGGAGGAGACTGAAGCTTTCTTT
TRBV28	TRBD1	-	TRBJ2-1	CASRQGWDEQFF	TGTGCCAGCAGACAGGGGTGGGATGAGCAGTTCTTC
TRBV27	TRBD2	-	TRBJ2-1	CASSYLLAGGGNEQFF	TGTGCCAGCAGTTACTTACTAGCGGGGGGAGGGAATGAGCAGTTCTTC
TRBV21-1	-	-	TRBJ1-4	CASSKGGKGEKLFF	TGTGCCAGCAGCAAGGGAGGGAAGGGGGAAAAACTGTTTTTT
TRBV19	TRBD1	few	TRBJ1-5	CASNQDRGTQPQHF	TGTGCCAGTAACCAGGACAGGGGAACTCAGCCCCAGCATTTT
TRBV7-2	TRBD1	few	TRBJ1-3	CASSLDRGPGNTIYF	TGTGCCAGCAGCTTGGACAGGGGACCTGGAAACACCATATATTTT
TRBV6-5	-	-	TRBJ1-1	CASSYSLGLMNTEAFF	TGTGCCAGCAGTTACTCGTTGGGGCTGATGAACACTGAAGCTTTCTTT
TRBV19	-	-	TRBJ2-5	CASSLLAGGETQYF	TGTGCCAGTAGCCTCCTGGCCGGAGGAGAGACCCAGTACTTC
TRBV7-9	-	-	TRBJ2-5	CASSPHRAPQETQYF	TGTGCCAGCAGCCCCCACAGGGCCCCCCAAGAGACCCAGTACTTC
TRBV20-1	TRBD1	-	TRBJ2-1	CSARTGVEQFF	TGCAGTGCTAGGACAGGGGTTGAGCAGTTCTTC
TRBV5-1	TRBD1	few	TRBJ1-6	CASSISQGARSPLHF	TGCGCCAGCAGTATATCCCAGGGGGCACGGTCACCCCTCCACTTT
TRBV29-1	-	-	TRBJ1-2	CSGADRMGNGYTF	TGCAGCGGGGCTGACAGGATGGGGAATGGCTACACCTTC
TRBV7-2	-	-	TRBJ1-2	CASSRERGDSNYGYTF	TGTGCCAGCAGCCGTGAACGGGGGGACTCTAACTATGGCTACACCTTC
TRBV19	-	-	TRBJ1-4	CASSTWGGTNEKLFF	TGTGCCAGTAGCACATGGGGGGGAACTAATGAAAAACTGTTTTTT
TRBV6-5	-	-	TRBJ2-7	CASSYSGRDSEQYF	TGTGCCAGCAGTTACTCAGGCAGGGACTCCGAGCAGTACTTC
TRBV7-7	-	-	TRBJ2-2	CASSLLPNTGELFF	TGTGCCAGCAGCTTACTTCCGAACACCGGGGAGCTGTTTTTT
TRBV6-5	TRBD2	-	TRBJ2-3	CASSSGTSVDTQYF	TGTGCCAGCAGTTCCGGGACTAGCGTAGATACGCAGTATTTT
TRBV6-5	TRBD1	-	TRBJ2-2	CASRLQGAAGELFF	TGTGCCAGCAGACTACAGGGGGCGGCCGGGGAGCTGTTTTTT
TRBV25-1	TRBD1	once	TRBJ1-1	CASSAIRDRNTEAFF	TGTGCCAGCAGTGCAATTCGGGACAGGAACACTGAAGCTTTCTTT
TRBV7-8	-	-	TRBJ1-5	CASSLSGLPQHF	TGTGCCAGCAGCTTATCGGGTTTGCCCCAGCATTTT
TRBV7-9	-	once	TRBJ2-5	CASVREETQYF	TGTGCCAGTGTGCGGGAAGAGACCCAGTACTTC
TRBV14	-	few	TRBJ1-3	CATTQAHSGNTIYF	TGTGCCACCACGCAGGCACACTCTGGAAACACCATATATTTT
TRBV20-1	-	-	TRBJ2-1	CSASFPGSPSNEQFF	TGCAGTGCTAGTTTTCCGGGGAGCCCCAGCAATGAGCAGTTCTTC
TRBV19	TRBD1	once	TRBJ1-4	CASRTGTGVANEKLFF	TGTGCCAGTAGGACCGGGACAGGGGTAGCTAATGAAAAACTGTTTTTT
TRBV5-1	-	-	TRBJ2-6	CASSTKQGNGANVLTF	TGCGCCAGCAGCACTAAACAGGGAAATGGGGCCAACGTCCTGACTTTC
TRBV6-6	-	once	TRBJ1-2	CASSYPPLDNTF	TGTGCCAGCAGTTACCCTCCCCTTGACAACACCTTC
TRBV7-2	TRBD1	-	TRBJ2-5	CASSRPGQGSETQYF	TGTGCCAGCAGCCGCCCGGGACAGGGCTCTGAGACCCAGTACTTC
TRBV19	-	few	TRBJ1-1	CASSAGEAFF	TGTGCCAGTAGTGCGGGGGAGGCTTTCTTT
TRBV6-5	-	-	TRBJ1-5	CASSYRQGNQPQHF	TGTGCCAGCAGTTACCGGCAGGGCAATCAGCCCCAGCATTTT
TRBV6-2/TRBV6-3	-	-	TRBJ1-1	CASSPVVTNEAFF	TGTGCCAGCAGTCCAGTTGTAACAAACGAAGCTTTCTTT
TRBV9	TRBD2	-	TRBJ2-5	CASSAGTSDETQYF	TGTGCCAGCAGCGCAGGGACTAGCGACGAGACCCAGTACTTC
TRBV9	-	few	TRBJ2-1	CASSVEQIGVYNEQFF	TGTGCCAGCAGCGTAGAACAGATCGGGGTATACAATGAGCAGTTCTTC
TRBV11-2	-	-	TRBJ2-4	CASSGTSLRSIQYF	TGTGCCAGCAGCGGTACTAGCCTGAGGAGCATTCAGTACTTC
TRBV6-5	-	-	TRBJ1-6	CASSYSGQRDSPLHF	TGTGCCAGCAGTTACTCCGGCCAGCGGGATTCACCCCTCCACTTT
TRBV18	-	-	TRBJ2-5	CASSPPSGGGETQYF	TGTGCCAGCTCACCACCTTCGGGGGGCGGAGAGACCCAGTACTTC
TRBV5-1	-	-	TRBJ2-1	CASSGSGSSYNEQFF	TGCGCCAGCAGCGGGAGCGGCAGCTCCTACAATGAGCAGTTCTTC